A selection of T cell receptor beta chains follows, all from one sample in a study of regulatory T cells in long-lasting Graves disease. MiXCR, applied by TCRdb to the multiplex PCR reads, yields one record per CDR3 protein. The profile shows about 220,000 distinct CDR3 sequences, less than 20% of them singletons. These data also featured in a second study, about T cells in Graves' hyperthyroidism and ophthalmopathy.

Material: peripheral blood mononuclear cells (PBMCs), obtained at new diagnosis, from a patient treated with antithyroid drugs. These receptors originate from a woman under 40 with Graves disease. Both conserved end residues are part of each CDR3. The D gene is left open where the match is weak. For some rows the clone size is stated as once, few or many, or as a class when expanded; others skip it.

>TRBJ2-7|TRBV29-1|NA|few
CSVATVYEQYF
TGCAGCGTAGCGACAGTCTACGAGCAGTACTTC
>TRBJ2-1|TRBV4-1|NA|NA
CASSPVGRMINEQFF
TGCGCCAGCAGCCCAGTGGGGCGGATGATCAATGAGCAGTTCTTC
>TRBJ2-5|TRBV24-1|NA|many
CATSDTGTGETQYF
TGTGCCACCAGTGACACCGGGACTGGAGAGACCCAGTACTTC
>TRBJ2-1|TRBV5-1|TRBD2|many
CASSLDSGRGYNEQFF
TGCGCCAGCAGCTTGGATAGCGGGAGGGGGTACAATGAGCAGTTCTTC
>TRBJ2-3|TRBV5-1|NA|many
CASSLVNSRTDTQYF
TGCGCCAGCAGCTTGGTAAACAGTCGCACAGATACGCAGTATTTT
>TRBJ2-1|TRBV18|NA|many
CASLDRISYNEQFF
TGTGCCAGCCTGGACAGAATTTCCTACAATGAGCAGTTCTTC
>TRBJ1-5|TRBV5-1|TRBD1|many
CASRSGQGTNQPQHF
TGCGCCAGCAGAAGTGGACAGGGGACGAATCAGCCCCAGCATTTT
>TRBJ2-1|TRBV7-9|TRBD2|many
CASSSPPTSGRRSYNEQFF
TGTGCCAGCAGCTCGCCCCCGACTAGCGGGAGGCGCTCCTACAATGAGCAGTTCTTC
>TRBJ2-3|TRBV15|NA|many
CATSNSPGNTQYF
TGTGCCACCAGCAACTCTCCGGGAAATACGCAGTATTTT
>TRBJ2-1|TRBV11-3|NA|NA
CASSYPRGPLNEQFF
TGTGCCAGCAGCTATCCCAGGGGCCCTCTAAATGAGCAGTTCTTC
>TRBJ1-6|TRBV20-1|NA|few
CSARGGGTSSLHF
TGCAGTGCTAGAGGGGGGGGGACAAGTTCCCTCCACTTT
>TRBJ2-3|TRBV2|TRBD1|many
CASFRSGQRTDTQYF
TGTGCCAGCTTTCGGTCGGGACAGCGCACAGATACGCAGTATTTT
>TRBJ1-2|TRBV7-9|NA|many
CASSSITEGGYGYTF
TGTGCCAGCAGCTCAATTACTGAGGGGGGTTATGGCTACACCTTC
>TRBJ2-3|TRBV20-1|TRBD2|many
CSARAAPGLLSTDTQYF
TGCAGTGCTAGAGCGGCCCCGGGACTATTATCCACAGATACGCAGTATTTT
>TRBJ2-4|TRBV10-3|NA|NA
CAISGVQGGDIQYF
TGTGCCATCAGTGGGGTACAGGGTGGGGACATTCAGTACTTC
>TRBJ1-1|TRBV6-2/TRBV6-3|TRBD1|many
CASSYLGGRGTEAFF
TGTGCCAGCAGTTACCTCGGGGGCAGGGGGACTGAAGCTTTCTTT
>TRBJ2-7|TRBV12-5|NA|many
CASAPDRYEQYF
TGTGCTAGTGCTCCGGATCGCTACGAGCAGTACTTC
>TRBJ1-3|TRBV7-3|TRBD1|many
CASSSSGGSGNTIYF
TGTGCCAGCAGCTCTTCAGGGGGCTCTGGAAACACCATATATTTT
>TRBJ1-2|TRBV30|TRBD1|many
CAWRRPSQGGYTF
TGTGCCTGGAGGAGGCCCTCACAGGGGGGCTACACCTTC
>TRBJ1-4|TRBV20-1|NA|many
CSAPLQGRSEKLFF
TGCAGTGCGCCCCTACAGGGAAGATCCGAAAAACTGTTTTTT
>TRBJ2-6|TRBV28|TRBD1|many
CASSDRGPTGANVLTF
TGTGCCAGCAGTGACAGGGGGCCAACTGGGGCCAACGTCCTGACTTTC
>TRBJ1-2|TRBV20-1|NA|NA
CSAKKEGWGYTF
TGCAGTGCCAAAAAAGAGGGATGGGGCTACACCTTC
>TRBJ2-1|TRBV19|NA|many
CASSPRTVGYNEQFF
TGTGCCAGTAGCCCTCGGACGGTGGGCTACAATGAGCAGTTCTTC
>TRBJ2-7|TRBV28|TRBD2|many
CASSLATGTTRHEQYF
TGTGCCAGCAGTTTAGCGACCGGGACTACGCGCCACGAGCAGTACTTC
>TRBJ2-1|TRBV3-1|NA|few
CASSQDPTSKYNEQFF
TGTGCCAGCAGCCAAGATCCTACCTCAAAGTACAATGAGCAGTTCTTC